These 19 T cell receptor beta chains were sequenced from one sample in a study of OX40 agonist ivuxolimab in advanced cancers. Here immunoSEQ multiplex PCR was the method, and the copy in TCRdb shows in-frame clones only, minus some. The profile shows about 60,000 clones, around 87% of them singletons. The material was CD4+ or CD8+ T cells sorted from blood, obtained in a trial of the OX40 agonist ivuxolimab. The receptors come from an adult with an advanced solid tumor such as melanoma, head and neck, liver or kidney cancer.

About this clone itself: The junction and the germline gene differ at one end; a read error may be behind it. Other DNA sequences in this sample translate to the same CDR3. The V gene is TRBV9, the J gene TRBJ2-7; 13 bases agree with TRBD2. The CDR3 runs to 15 residues. Germline-derived CDR1 and CDR2 are SGDLS and YYNGEE. The CDR3 DNA sequence: TGCGCCAGCAGCGTAGAGGGACTAGCGGGGTATGAGCAGTACTTC. Amino acid sequence: CASSVEGLAGYEQYF.

The gene calls are TRBV6-6 and TRBJ2-4; either TRBD1 or TRBD2 may fit D (5 bases each). Trimming stripped 0 bases from V and 7 bases from J, with 10 bases between. Germline V gene data show CDR1 as MNHNY and CDR2 as SVGAGI (reference sequence). CDR3 length: 14 residues. CDR3 nucleotide sequence: TGTGCCAGCAGTTACTCAGGCGAGGGGAACATTCAGTACTTC. Its translation is CASSYSGEGNIQYF.

The chain couples TRBV6-5 to TRBJ2-5, with D unclear. Germline assignment: CDR1 MNHEY and CDR2 SVGAGI. The CDR3 consists of 11 residues. Trimming removed 4 bases at V and 2 bases at J, with 2 bases between. The CDR3 loop reads CASSSQETQYF. The CDR3 DNA is TGTGCCAGCAGTTCGCAAGAGACCCAGTACTTC.

This clone was seen only a few times. The rearrangement joins TRBV7-9 to TRBJ1-4, with D unclear. Germline CDR1 reads SEHNR; CDR2 reads FQNEAQ (reference sequence). Trimming removed 5 bases from V and 0 bases from J, with 13 bases in between. The CDR3 has 16 residues. CDR3 coding DNA: TGTGCCAGCAGCCCTCACATAGGGTCAACTAATGAAAAACTGTTTTTT. Translated, it gives CASSPHIGSTNEKLFF.

The chain joins TRBV4-1 to TRBJ2-5, with 9 bases that match TRBD1. Germline CDR1 reads MGHRA; CDR2 reads YSYEKL. This CDR3 is 14 amino acids long. The junction had 4 bases not matched to a gene; V was cut back by 4 bases and J by 4 bases. The CDR3 DNA is TGCGCCAGCAGCCCCCGGACAGGGGCAGAGACCCAGTACTTC. Encoded protein: CASSPRTGAETQYF.

J is TRBJ1-2 and V is TRBV6-5, with D perhaps matching TRBD1 (5 bases). CDR1 MNHEY and CDR2 SVGAGI come from the germline V gene. CDR3 length: 14 residues. V gave up 7 bases and J gave up 8 bases, with 20 bases separating them. The CDR3 sequence: CASTGGGTSGGYTF. The CDR3 DNA sequence: TGTGCCAGCACCGGGGGGGGAACGTCGGGCGGCTACACCTTC.

Comment on this clone: The CDR3 does not close with the conserved phenylalanine or tryptophan, likely indicating a read error. No DNA is shown, since the ends of the CDR3 on it are uncertain; the CDR3 is the one TCRdb lists. V and J are TRBV1 and TRBJ1-6. TRBV1 is a known pseudogene. From its first to its last residue, the CDR3 has 20 amino acids. CDR3 loop: CTSSQTRGGGLMENNSPLHL.

The chain recombines TRBV4-1 with TRBJ1-1, with 8 bases matching TRBD1. The V and J ends lost 0 bases and 5 bases, in that order; junction bases with no gene match: 5. Per the germline V gene, CDR1 is MGHRA and CDR2 is YSYEKL. The CDR3 length is 15 residues. The CDR3 DNA sequence: TGCGCCAGCAGCCAAGAAGGACAGGGCGGGACTGAAGCTTTCTTT. Translation: CASSQEGQGGTEAFF.

This clone has only one observation. The chain combines TRBV14 with TRBJ1-2; D not resolved. Germline V gives CDR1 SGHDN, CDR2 FVKESK. V was pared by 6 bases and J by 0 bases, with 5 bases between. This CDR3 comprises 12 residues. This CDR3 reads CASSQTNYGYTF. Here the CDR3 DNA reads TGTGCCAGCAGTCAGACTAACTATGGCTACACCTTC.

CDR3 sequence: CASAKTGTETQYF. CDR3 DNA sequence: TGTGCCAGCGCAAAGACAGGGACAGAGACCCAGTACTTC. The chain is built from TRBV11-2 and TRBJ2-5, with 7 bases that match TRBD1. After removal of 8 bases from V and 4 bases from J, the junction contained 7 bases not matched to a gene. The CDR3 is made up of 13 amino acids. The germline V gene encodes CDR1 SGHAT and CDR2 FQNNGV.

The gene calls are TRBV19 and TRBJ1-1, with 7 bases fitting TRBD1. Trimming took 7 bases from V and 5 from J; bases not matched to a gene: 10. The CDR3 spans 14 residues. Germline V lookup: CDR1 LNHDA, CDR2 SQIVND (reference sequence). The CDR3 DNA reads as TGTGCCAGTACCGATCTCAGGGGGGGGACTGAAGCTTTCTTT. Encoded protein: CASTDLRGGTEAFF.

The V gene is TRBV7-2, the J gene TRBJ1-5; D remains ambiguous. V lost 4 bases and J 4 bases, leaving 14 bases between the germline ends. This CDR3 is 15 amino acids long. Germline V gene data show CDR1 as SGHTA and CDR2 as FQGNSA. CDR3 amino acids: CASSSGRVGNQPQHF. CDR3 sequence (DNA): TGTGCCAGCAGCTCGGGGAGGGTGGGAAATCAGCCCCAGCATTTT.

This clone appeared once. This chain uses TRBV7-9 with TRBJ1-1; maybe TRBD1 (5 bases). The CDR3 runs to 16 residues. Looked up from germline, CDR1 is SEHNR and CDR2 is FQNEAQ (reference sequence). The V gene lost 5 bases and the J gene lost 0 bases, with 16 bases spanning the gap. As DNA, the CDR3 is TGTGCCAGCAGCCTCACCCCGGGGGTTCTGAACACTGAAGCTTTCTTT. It specifies CASSLTPGVLNTEAFF. Variable domain in full (rest from reference TRBV7-9 and TRBJ1-1): DTGVSQNPRHKITKRGQNVTFRCDPISEHNRLYWYRQTLGQGPEFLTYFQNEAQLEKSRLLSDRFSAERPKGSFSTLEIQRTEQGDSAMYLCASSLTPGVLNTEAFFGQGTRLTVV.

The J gene is TRBJ2-7, the V gene TRBV27; D is tentatively TRBD1 or TRBD2 (5 bases each). Trimming removed 8 bases at V and 3 bases at J, with 14 bases between. The CDR3 is 13 residues long. Per germline, CDR1 MNHEY and CDR2 SMNVEV (reference sequence). The CDR3 loop is CASGEGPFYEQYF. The CDR3 bases are TGTGCCAGCGGCGAGGGGCCCTTCTACGAGCAGTACTTC.

V usage is TRBV5-1 and J usage is TRBJ2-1; D may match TRBD1 or TRBD2 (6 bases each). The CDR3 totals 15 residues. V lost 4 bases, J lost 3 bases, and 14 bases lay in between. Germline assignment: CDR1 SGHRS and CDR2 YFSETQ. DNA for the CDR3: TGCGCCAGCAGCCTGGAGGGGGGAGGCTACAATGAGCAGTTCTTC. Amino acid sequence: CASSLEGGGYNEQFF.

CDR3 sequence reads: CASSFTGGSNTEAFF. CDR3 DNA: TGTGCCAGCAGTTTTACAGGGGGGTCGAACACTGAAGCTTTCTTT. The chain is built from TRBV27 and TRBJ1-1; TRBD1 matches 8 bases. The CDR3 spans 15 residues. From germline, CDR1 is MNHEY and CDR2 SMNVEV (reference sequence). Trimming at V came to 3 bases and at J to 1 base, leaving 4 bases not matched to a gene.

V usage is TRBV4-3 and J usage is TRBJ2-1, with 7 nucleotides matching TRBD2. This CDR3 region has 14 residues. Germline V gives CDR1 LGHNA, CDR2 YSLEER. V was pared by 4 bases and J by 7 bases, with 7 bases of the junction left unmatched. The DNA for the CDR3 is TGCGCCAGCAGCCTTCTGGGAGGGTCGAATGAGCAGTTCTTC. Translation: CASSLLGGSNEQFF.

V is TRBV9 and J is TRBJ1-1, with 9 nucleotides matching TRBD1. The CDR3 spans 15 residues. Germline values: CDR1 SGDLS, CDR2 YYNGEE. Germline trimming cut 0 bases from V and 2 bases from J; bases unmatched to any gene: 2. CDR3 region: CASSVGGQGNTEAFF. DNA for the CDR3: TGTGCCAGCAGCGTAGGGGGACAGGGCAACACTGAAGCTTTCTTT.

This clone has only a few counts. The rearrangement uses TRBV29-1 and TRBJ2-1; unclear D gene. The ends were cut back, 7 bases at V and 8 bases at J, with 12 bases in the middle. Germline loops: CDR1 SQVTM, CDR2 ANQGSEA. CDR3 size: 11 residues. The CDR3 loop is CSGGPSDEQFF. CDR3 nucleotide sequence: TGCAGCGGTGGACCTTCGGATGAGCAGTTCTTC.